This T cell receptor beta chain comes out of a study of T cell responses to AZD1222 COVID-19 vaccine (dated by TCRdb to about 2021). Background for the entire study: TCR sequencing covered over 230 trial participants: 207 given two doses of AZD1222 and around 26 given two doses of MenACWY control vaccine. Trial participants were enrolled by age into subgroups of 18-55, 56-69 and 70-plus years, and roughly 160, 29 and 62 TCR-sequenced participants, respectively, were included in these subgroups. The paper as a whole reports these results and caveats: Conclusions about previously exposed vaccinees are limited, since just a handful of AZD1222 recipients were seropositive for SARS-CoV-2 at baseline. After two AZD1222 doses, spike-specific TCR breadth and depth were significantly higher than at day 0 and than in MenACWY recipients. The vaccine-associated CD4 TCRs covered the entire spike protein, and the dominant responses fell in regions 160-218 and 743-854. Because no day 14 peak-response samples were available, repertoires were characterized only after the peak T cell response. Reportedly, close to half of the unique spike-specific TCRs recognized epitopes lying outside the regions that are mutated in the B.1.351 and B.1.1.7 variants. Participants were mostly white British, with more females than males. The authors suggested clonal diversity may have been underestimated. In the small 56-69-year group, the increase in depth fell short of significance, most likely because of low power.

Comments on this clone: Its antigen target is currently unknown. No quality values exist for individual bases; no much larger clone is one base distant.

CDR1 and CDR2 are drawn from the germline V gene (reference sequence): MNHEY, SMNVEV. Taken from cysteine to phenylalanine, the CDR3 has 15 residues. The read is trimmed to its CDR3 DNA, 45 bases read in frame from base 1. V was cut back by 0 bases and J by 4 bases, leaving a gap of 12 bases between them. The CDR3 regions of human TCRbeta chains were subjected to immunosequencing. In the authors' own workflow: Repertoire TCRs were matched against a reference library of SARS-CoV-2-specific TCRs generated with the MIRA antigen-specificity platform. Breadth was defined as the fraction of unique TCRs that were SARS-CoV-2-associated. Depth was defined as the fraction of total T cells that were SARS-CoV-2-associated. Each spike-specific TCR was assigned to its reactive spike region and to a CD4 or CD8 class using the MIRA data. Log10-transformed breadth and depth values were compared by one-way ANOVA with Sidak's multiple comparisons tests. TCRdb mirrors the immuneACCESS table, restricted to in-frame sequences. Some clones are absent from its copies; in checked studies, under half trace to an unresolved V gene, and the reason for the others is unknown. That table is the source of V, J and clone size, and D and trimming were worked out from the DNA. The sample contains about 81,000 clones, 85% to 95% of them found a single time. 9.5% to 13% of the sample rests with the top ten.

The meaning of the sample's time point label: about 28 days (+/-7) after the second vaccine dose. AZD1222 recipients with second doses at about 4 weeks or about 12 weeks were pooled, because spike-specific TCR depth and breadth did not differ between schedules. Vaccinee samples were obtained from the UK trials COV001 and COV002, which included a single-blind randomized controlled phase 2/3 trial of AZD1222 (ChAdOx1 nCoV-19) in healthy adults. Trial participant PBMC samples were collected at day 0 and day 28 after the second dose for TCRbeta chain sequencing. Specimen: peripheral blood, collected 28 days after the second AZD1222 dose. The sequence came from an adult who received the AZD1222 COVID-19 vaccine. The sequence is built from TRBV27 and TRBJ1-1; no D gene is confidently identified. The CDR3 corresponds to CASSLSQHEGTEAFF. The DNA reads TGTGCCAGCAGTTTATCCCAACATGAGGGCACTGAAGCTTTCTTT.